The clone carrying this TCR beta chain has only a few counts. Its target is unknown. This sample was taken from a study of T cell repertoires in cytomegalovirus infection. Looking at the study overall: The study used recently identified HLA-C-restricted and well-studied HLA-B-restricted CMV epitopes. Matching HLA type, along with CMV infection, was indicated by public TCR beta signatures.

Each CDR3 protein gets one entry after TCRdb re-called the reads with MiXCR. This table holds about 140,000 distinct CDR3 sequences, roughly a third found once. This clonotype was sampled from a human donor in good health (CMV status not recorded). Some clones in this sample may be carry-over from other donors' samples. Sequencing used CD8+ T cells from cultured PBMCs, obtained from culture after CMV antigen stimulation.

In DNA form, the CDR3 reads TGTGCCAGCAAGCGTTGGGAGGCGAACACCGGGGAGCTGTTTTTT. It translates to CASKRWEANTGELFF. The gene calls are TRBV12-3 or TRBV12-4 and TRBJ2-2; weak D call: TRBD2 (6 bases). The CDR3 contains 15 residues. V was pared by 7 bases and J by 0 bases, with 12 bases between.